These 23 T cell receptor beta chains came from one sample sequenced in a study of blood T cell repertoires in COVID-19. The method was immunoSEQ multiplex PCR; TCRdb's version includes in-frame clones alone and lacks a portion of them. Among fewer than 300,000 clones listed, around 82% were seen once. The sample comprised peripheral blood. Receptor source: a woman aged 18 to 35 with acute or convalescent COVID-19.

J is TRBJ1-4 and V is TRBV14; D is uncertain. CDR3 length: 15 amino acids. The V and J ends lost 4 bases and 7 bases respectively, with 16 bases between them. Germline CDR1 and CDR2: SGHDN and FVKESK. In DNA form, the CDR3 reads TGTGCCAGCAGCCTCAGTTTCGGGGTCGTTGAAAAACTGTTTTTT. Its translation is CASSLSFGVVEKLFF.

The rearrangement links TRBV7-9 to TRBJ2-7, with D perhaps matching TRBD1 (5 bases). The CDR3 runs to 13 residues. From germline, CDR1 is SEHNR and CDR2 FQNEAQ (reference sequence). Deletions cut 7 bases from V and 0 bases from J, with 10 bases between. CDR3 sequence reads: CASTGADSYEQYF. Here the CDR3 DNA reads TGTGCCAGCACTGGGGCCGACTCCTACGAGCAGTACTTC.

The V gene is TRBV28, the J gene TRBJ2-1; D is undetermined. CDR3 length: 14 residues. Germline V CDR1 and CDR2: MDHEN, SYDVKM. The ends were cut back, 1 base at V and 0 bases at J, with 4 bases in the middle. The CDR3 sequence: CASSLYGSYNEQFF. The CDR3 DNA reads TGTGCCAGCAGTTTATACGGCTCCTACAATGAGCAGTTCTTC.

This chain joins TRBV9 and TRBJ2-1, with 8 positions matching TRBD2. Germline V gives CDR1 SGDLS, CDR2 YYNGEE. J gave up 5 bases and V 0 bases, and 10 bases lay outside the gene matches. The CDR3 contains 17 residues. The CDR3 reads CASSVGPGLVGHNEQFF. The CDR3 nucleotides read TGTGCCAGCAGCGTAGGCCCGGGACTAGTGGGGCACAATGAGCAGTTCTTC.

The chain couples TRBV9 to TRBJ1-5, with D unresolved. In germline, CDR1 is SGDLS, CDR2 YYNGEE. V dropped 0 bases and J dropped 0 bases, with 4 bases sitting between them. This CDR3 is 14 amino acids long. The CDR3: CASSVGGSNQPQHF. The CDR3 DNA reads as TGTGCCAGCAGCGTAGGAGGTAGCAATCAGCCCCAGCATTTT.

This chain links TRBV9 with TRBJ2-2; 7 bases fit TRBD2. The V and J ends lost 4 bases and 0 bases, in that order; junction bases with no gene match: 9. The CDR3 extends over 17 amino acids. Germline CDR1 is SGDLS and CDR2 is YYNGEE. CDR3 in amino acids: CASSHPRDYTNTGELFF. The DNA of the CDR3 is TGTGCCAGCAGCCACCCCCGGGACTACACGAACACCGGGGAGCTGTTTTTT.

This chain connects TRBV28 to TRBJ2-7; D might be TRBD1 (6 bases). The V gene lost 4 bases and the J gene lost 4 bases, with 11 bases spanning the gap. The CDR3 totals 13 residues. Looked up from germline, CDR1 is MDHEN and CDR2 is SYDVKM. CDR3 protein: CASSYPQGYEQYF. CDR3 coding DNA: TGTGCCAGCAGTTACCCCCAGGGGTACGAGCAGTACTTC.

The chain recombines TRBV28 with TRBJ1-1; D remains ambiguous. Germline V CDR1 and CDR2: MDHEN, SYDVKM. The CDR3 is 15 residues long. Trimming left V 1 base short and J 3 bases short, with 12 bases between. The DNA of the CDR3 is TGTGCCAGCAGTTTATTACTTCTAGAGGACACTGAAGCTTTCTTT. The encoded protein is CASSLLLLEDTEAFF.

Notes on this clone: The same CDR3 is also encoded by other DNA sequences in this sample. The CDR3 here is CASSLTGTYRRGYEQYF. In nucleotides, the CDR3 is TGTGCCAGCAGCTTAACGGGAACTTACCGACGGGGCTACGAGCAGTACTTC. The chain uses TRBV11-2 and TRBJ2-7, with a tentative D call TRBD2 (5 bases). V gave up 2 bases and J gave up 3 bases, with 20 bases separating them. The CDR3 totals 17 residues. The germline gives CDR1 SGHAT, CDR2 FQNNGV.

The rearrangement uses TRBV7-9 and TRBJ2-5, with D perhaps TRBD1 (5 bases). The CDR3 consists of 15 residues. Trimming took off 1 base at V and 5 bases at J, with 14 bases between the two ends. Germline lookup yields CDR1 SEHNR and CDR2 FQNEAQ (reference sequence). CDR3 DNA: TGTGCCAGCAGCTTAGTAATAGGACAACGGGAGACCCAGTACTTC. Protein sequence: CASSLVIGQRETQYF.

The J gene is TRBJ1-5, the V gene TRBV6-2 or TRBV6-3, with no clear D. V lost 2 bases and J 6 bases, leaving 14 bases between the germline ends. The germline gives CDR1 MNHEY, CDR2 SVGEGT. There are 15 residues in the CDR3. CDR3 sequence reads: CASSYGGTAGQPQHF. The CDR3, as DNA: TGTGCCAGCAGTTACGGAGGAACGGCAGGTCAGCCCCAGCATTTT.

This chain connects TRBV10-1 to TRBJ2-1, with 7 nucleotides matching TRBD2. The CDR3 length is 14 residues. V shed 6 bases, J shed 2 bases, and the junction held 4 bases outside the gene matches. Per the germline V gene, CDR1 is WNHNN and CDR2 is SYGVQD (reference sequence). The CDR3 sequence: CASSRGLAYNEQFF. The DNA of the CDR3 is TGCGCCAGCAGCCGCGGACTAGCCTACAATGAGCAGTTCTTC.

This chain joins TRBV12-3 or TRBV12-4 and TRBJ2-1; TRBD1 matches at 7 bases. V lost 2 bases to trimming and J lost 5 bases; unmatched junction nucleotides: 0. The CDR3 spans 13 residues. For the CDR3, the DNA is TGTGCCAGCAGTTTAACAGGGGACAATGAGCAGTTCTTC. Residues: CASSLTGDNEQFF.

This clone came up once. The junction and the germline gene differ at one end; a read error may be behind it. The gene calls are TRBV6-5 and TRBJ1-2, with 7 positions matching TRBD1. The length of the CDR3 is 16 residues. CDR1 is MNHEY, CDR2 SVGAGI, per germline. The CDR3 protein is CASSHSFGTERFGYTF. CDR3 nucleotides: TGTGCCAGCAGTCACTCATTCGGGACAGAGAGATTTGGCTACACCTTC.

The chain is built from TRBV5-6 and TRBJ1-5, with 7 bases that match TRBD1. Germline CDR1 SGHDT, CDR2 YYEEEE. The CDR3 consists of 16 residues. V gave up 2 bases and J gave up 3 bases; unmatched junction bases: 8. CDR3 residues: CASSFFSGGHNQPQHF. DNA for the CDR3: TGTGCCAGCAGCTTCTTTTCAGGGGGACACAATCAGCCCCAGCATTTT.

The chain employs TRBV29-1 and TRBJ1-3; unclear D gene. CDR3 length equals 13 residues. The ends were cut back, 3 bases at V and 0 bases at J, with 6 bases in the middle. CDR1 and CDR2 from the germline V gene are SQVTM and ANQGSEA. CDR3 in amino acids: CSVERSSGNTIYF. CDR3 DNA sequence: TGCAGCGTTGAGAGAAGCTCTGGAAACACCATATATTTT. Using reference TRBV29-1 and TRBJ1-3 for the parts outside the CDR3, the full variable domain is SAVISQKPSRDICQRGTSLTIQCQVDSQVTMMFWYRQQPGQSLTLIATANQGSEATYESGFVIDKFPISRPNLTFSTLTVSNMSPEDSSIYLCSVERSSGNTIYFGEGSWLTVV.

The genes are TRBV7-8 and TRBJ2-5; maybe TRBD2 (6 bases). This CDR3 contains 13 residues. Germline-derived CDR1 and CDR2 are SGHVS and FQNEAQ. V was pared by 6 bases and J by 5 bases, with 13 bases between. The CDR3 loop is CASRRGTGETQYF. CDR3 DNA: TGTGCCAGCAGGCGCGGGACGGGGGAGACCCAGTACTTC.

The chain joins TRBV11-2 to TRBJ2-3; TRBD1 might be the D (6 bases). Trimming removed 1 base from V and 4 bases from J, with 21 bases in between. This CDR3 is built from 18 residues. Per the germline V gene, CDR1 is SGHAT and CDR2 is FQNNGV. CDR3 residues: CASSLAQGQGMSPDTQYF. CDR3 DNA sequence: TGTGCCAGCAGCTTAGCTCAGGGGCAGGGGATGTCTCCAGATACGCAGTATTTT.

This clone has a handful of counts. V is TRBV5-1 and J is TRBJ1-1; 7 positions agree with TRBD1. The CDR3 is 14 amino acids. From germline, CDR1 is SGHRS and CDR2 YFSETQ. With 3 bases clipped from V and 3 bases from J, the junction kept 5 bases outside the gene matches. This chain's CDR3 is CASSWAGTDTEAFF. CDR3 nucleotides: TGCGCCAGCAGCTGGGCCGGGACAGACACTGAAGCTTTCTTT. The variable domain in full, with the rest retrieved from reference TRBV5-1 and TRBJ1-1, is KAGVTQTPRYLIKTRGQQVTLSCSPISGHRSVSWYQQTPGQGLQFLFEYFSETQRNKGNFPGRFSGRQFSNSRSEMNVSTLELGDSALYLCASSWAGTDTEAFFGQGTRLTVV.

This clone showed up just once. The genes are TRBV10-3 and TRBJ2-7; 8 bases are a match to TRBD1. J gave up 1 base and V 4 bases, and 18 bases lay outside the gene matches. The CDR3 is made up of 19 amino acids. The germline CDR1 and CDR2 sequences are ENHRY and SYGVKD. The CDR3 reads CAISGDSPRGRDRSYEQYF. The CDR3 bases are TGTGCCATCAGTGGAGATTCTCCGAGAGGCCGGGACAGGTCCTACGAGCAGTACTTC.

This chain uses TRBV5-1 with TRBJ2-3; D call uncertain. The CDR3 is made up of 15 amino acids. CDR1 is SGHRS and CDR2 is YFSETQ in the germline V gene. V lost 4 bases to trimming and J lost 0 bases, with 12 bases between them. The CDR3 nucleotides are TGCGCCAGCAGCGTCGGAGATCCTAGCACAGATACGCAGTATTTT. It translates to CASSVGDPSTDTQYF.

The chain has TRBV6-2 or TRBV6-3 and TRBJ2-7; TRBD2 is a possible D gene (6 bases). The CDR3 sequence is 13 residues long. CDR1 MNHEY and CDR2 SVGEGT come from the germline V gene. Trimming stripped 6 bases from V and 3 bases from J, with 12 bases between. CDR3 DNA sequence: TGTGCCAGCAGCCACTTCGGGGGCTACGAGCAGTACTTC. Translated, it gives CASSHFGGYEQYF.

The rearrangement joins TRBV19 to TRBJ1-2, with a possible D match to TRBD1 (5 bases). Trimming took 4 bases from V and 0 from J, leaving 12 bases between them. This CDR3 has 15 residues. The germline V gene has CDR1 LNHDA and CDR2 SQIVND (reference sequence). The CDR3 region is CASSNPGHANYGYTF. In nucleotides, the CDR3 is TGTGCCAGTAGTAACCCCGGACACGCTAACTATGGCTACACCTTC. The variable domain in full, completed from reference TRBV19 and TRBJ1-2, reads DGGITQSPKYLFRKEGQNVTLSCEQNLNHDAMYWYRQDPGQGLRLIYYSQIVNDFQKGDIAEGYSVSREKKESFPLTVTSAQKNPTAFYLCASSNPGHANYGYTFGSGTRLTVV.